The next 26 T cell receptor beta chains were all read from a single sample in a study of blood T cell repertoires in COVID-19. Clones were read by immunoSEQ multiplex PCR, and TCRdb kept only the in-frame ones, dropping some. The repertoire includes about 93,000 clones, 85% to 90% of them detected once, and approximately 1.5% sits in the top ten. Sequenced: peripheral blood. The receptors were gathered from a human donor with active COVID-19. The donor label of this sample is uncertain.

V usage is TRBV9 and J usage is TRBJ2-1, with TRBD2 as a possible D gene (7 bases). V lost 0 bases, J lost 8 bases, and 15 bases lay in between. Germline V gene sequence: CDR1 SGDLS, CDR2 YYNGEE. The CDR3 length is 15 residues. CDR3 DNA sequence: TGTGCCAGCAGCGTAGCTTGGGGGGGCCTGGATGAGCAGTTCTTC. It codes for CASSVAWGGLDEQFF.

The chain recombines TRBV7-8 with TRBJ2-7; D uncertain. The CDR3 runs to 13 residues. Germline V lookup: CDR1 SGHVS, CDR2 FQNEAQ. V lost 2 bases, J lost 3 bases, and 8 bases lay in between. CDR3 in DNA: TGTGCCAGCAGCTTAAGTGGCAGCTACGAGCAGTACTTC. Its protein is CASSLSGSYEQYF.

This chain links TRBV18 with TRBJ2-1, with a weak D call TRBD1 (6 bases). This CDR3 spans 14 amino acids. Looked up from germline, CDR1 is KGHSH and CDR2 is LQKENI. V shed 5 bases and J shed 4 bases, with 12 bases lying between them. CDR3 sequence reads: CASSVTGAYNEQFF. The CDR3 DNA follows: TGTGCCAGCTCAGTGACAGGCGCTTACAATGAGCAGTTCTTC.

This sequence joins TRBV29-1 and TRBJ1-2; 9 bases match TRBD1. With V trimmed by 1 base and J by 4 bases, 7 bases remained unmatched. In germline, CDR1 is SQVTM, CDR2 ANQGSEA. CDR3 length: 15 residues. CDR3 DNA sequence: TGCAGCGTTGAAGGGGACAGGGTGGGGGTCTATGGCTACACCTTC. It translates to CSVEGDRVGVYGYTF. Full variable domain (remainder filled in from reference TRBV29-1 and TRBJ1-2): SAVISQKPSRDICQRGTSLTIQCQVDSQVTMMFWYRQQPGQSLTLIATANQGSEATYESGFVIDKFPISRPNLTFSTLTVSNMSPEDSSIYLCSVEGDRVGVYGYTFGSGTRLTVV.

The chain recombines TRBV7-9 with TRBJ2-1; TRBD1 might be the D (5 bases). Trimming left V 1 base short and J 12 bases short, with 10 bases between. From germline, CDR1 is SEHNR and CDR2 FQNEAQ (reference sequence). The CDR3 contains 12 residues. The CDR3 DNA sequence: TGTGCCAGCAGCTTAGGGGATACAGGGCAGTTCTTC. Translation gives CASSLGDTGQFF.

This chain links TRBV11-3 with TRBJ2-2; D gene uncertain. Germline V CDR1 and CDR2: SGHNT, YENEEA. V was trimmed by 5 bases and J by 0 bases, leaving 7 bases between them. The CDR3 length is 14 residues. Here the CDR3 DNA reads TGTGCCAGCAGCCTCCCCTCGAACACCGGGGAGCTGTTTTTT. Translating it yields CASSLPSNTGELFF.

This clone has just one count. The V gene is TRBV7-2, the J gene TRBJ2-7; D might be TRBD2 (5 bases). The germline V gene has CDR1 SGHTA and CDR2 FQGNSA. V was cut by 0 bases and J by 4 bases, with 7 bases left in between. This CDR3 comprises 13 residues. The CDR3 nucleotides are TGTGCCAGCAGCTTAGCCGGGGTATACGAGCAGTACTTC. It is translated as CASSLAGVYEQYF.

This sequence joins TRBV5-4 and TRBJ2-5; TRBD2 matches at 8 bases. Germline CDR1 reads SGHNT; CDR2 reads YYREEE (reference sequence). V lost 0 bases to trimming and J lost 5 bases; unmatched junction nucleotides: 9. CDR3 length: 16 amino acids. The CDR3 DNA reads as TGTGCCAGCAGCTTGGGTACCCGGGGGGGCCTGGAGACCCAGTACTTC. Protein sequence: CASSLGTRGGLETQYF. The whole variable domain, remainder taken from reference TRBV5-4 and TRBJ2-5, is ETGVTQSPTHLIKTRGQQVTLRCSSQSGHNTVSWYQQALGQGPQFIFQYYREEENGRGNFPPRFSGLQFPNYSSELNVNALELDDSALYLCASSLGTRGGLETQYFGPGTRLLVL.

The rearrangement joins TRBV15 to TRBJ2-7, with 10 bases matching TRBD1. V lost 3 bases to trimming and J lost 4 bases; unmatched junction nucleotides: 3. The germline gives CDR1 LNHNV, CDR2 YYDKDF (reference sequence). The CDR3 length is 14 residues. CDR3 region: CATSRRDRGYEQYF. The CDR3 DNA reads TGTGCCACCAGCAGGCGGGACAGGGGATACGAGCAGTACTTC.

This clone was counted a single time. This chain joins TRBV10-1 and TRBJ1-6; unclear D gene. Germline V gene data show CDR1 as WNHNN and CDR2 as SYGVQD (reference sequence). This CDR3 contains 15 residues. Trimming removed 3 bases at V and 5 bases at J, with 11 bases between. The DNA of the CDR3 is TGCGCCAGCAGTGATGGTCCCCGGGATAATTCACCCCTCCACTTT. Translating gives CASSDGPRDNSPLHF.

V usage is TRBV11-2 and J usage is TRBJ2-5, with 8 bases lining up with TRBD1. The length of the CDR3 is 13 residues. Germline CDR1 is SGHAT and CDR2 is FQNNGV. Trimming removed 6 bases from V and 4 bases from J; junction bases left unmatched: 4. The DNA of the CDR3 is TGTGCCAGCAGTCAGGGGGCGAGAGAGACCCAGTACTTC. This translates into CASSQGARETQYF.

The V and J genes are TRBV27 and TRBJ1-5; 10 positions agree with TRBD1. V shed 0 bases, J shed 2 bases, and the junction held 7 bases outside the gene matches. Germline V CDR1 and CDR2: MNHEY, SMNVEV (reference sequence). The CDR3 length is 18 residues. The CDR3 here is CASSLSRQGARGNQPQHF. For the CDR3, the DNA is TGTGCCAGCAGTTTATCCAGACAGGGGGCGAGGGGCAATCAGCCCCAGCATTTT.

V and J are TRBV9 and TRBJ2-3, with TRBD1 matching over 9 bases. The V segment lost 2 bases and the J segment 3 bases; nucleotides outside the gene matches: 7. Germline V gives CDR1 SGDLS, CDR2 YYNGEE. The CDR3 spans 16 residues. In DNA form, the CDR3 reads TGTGCCAGCAGCGTGGGGACAGGGCGTCTTACAGATACGCAGTATTTT. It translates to CASSVGTGRLTDTQYF. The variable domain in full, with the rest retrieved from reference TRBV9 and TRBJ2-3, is DSGVTQTPKHLITATGQRVTLRCSPRSGDLSVYWYQQSLDQGLQFLIQYYNGEERAKGNILERFSAQQFPDLHSELNLSSLELGDSALYFCASSVGTGRLTDTQYFGPGTRLTVL.

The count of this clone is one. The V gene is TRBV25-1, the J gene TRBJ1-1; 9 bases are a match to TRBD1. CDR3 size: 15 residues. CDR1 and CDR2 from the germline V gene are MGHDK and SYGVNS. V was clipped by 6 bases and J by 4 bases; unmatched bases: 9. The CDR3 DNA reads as TGTGCCAGCAGGGAGGGACAGGGCCAGGTCACTGAAGCTTTCTTT. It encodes CASREGQGQVTEAFF.

CDR3 DNA sequence: TGCAGCGTGAACAGGTTCACCGGGGAGCTGTTTTTT. As protein: CSVNRFTGELFF. V gene TRBV29-1 combines with J gene TRBJ2-2; D is possibly TRBD1 (5 bases). V dropped 6 bases and J dropped 4 bases, with 9 bases sitting between them. CDR3 length: 12 residues. Germline V gives CDR1 SQVTM, CDR2 ANQGSEA.

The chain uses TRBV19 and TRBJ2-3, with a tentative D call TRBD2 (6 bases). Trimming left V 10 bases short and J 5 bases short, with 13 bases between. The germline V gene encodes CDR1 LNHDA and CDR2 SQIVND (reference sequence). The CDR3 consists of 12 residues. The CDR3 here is CATTGLVDTQYF. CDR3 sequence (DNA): TGTGCCACTACGGGACTTGTAGATACGCAGTATTTT. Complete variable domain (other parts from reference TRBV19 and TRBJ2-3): DGGITQSPKYLFRKEGQNVTLSCEQNLNHDAMYWYRQDPGQGLRLIYYSQIVNDFQKGDIAEGYSVSREKKESFPLTVTSAQKNPTAFYLCATTGLVDTQYFGPGTRLTVL.

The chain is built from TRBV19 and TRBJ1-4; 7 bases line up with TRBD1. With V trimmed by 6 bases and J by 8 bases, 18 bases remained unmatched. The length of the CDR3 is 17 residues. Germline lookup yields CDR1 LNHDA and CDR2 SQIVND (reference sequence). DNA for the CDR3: TGTGCCAGTAGGTTGGAGACAGGGCATCGATCTGCGGAAAAACTGTTTTTT. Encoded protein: CASRLETGHRSAEKLFF.

As DNA, the CDR3 is TGTGCCAGCAGTTTACGGGATCAAGAGACCCAGTACTTC. Translating it yields CASSLRDQETQYF. The J gene is TRBJ2-5, the V gene TRBV5-6; TRBD2 might be the D (5 bases). Germline CDR1 and CDR2: SGHDT and YYEEEE. V shed 5 bases and J shed 2 bases, with 10 bases lying between them. The CDR3 covers 13 residues.

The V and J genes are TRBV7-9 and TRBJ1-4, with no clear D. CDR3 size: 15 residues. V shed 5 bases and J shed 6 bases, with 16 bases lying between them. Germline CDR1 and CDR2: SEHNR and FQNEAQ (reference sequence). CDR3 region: CASSPTGRGDEKLFF. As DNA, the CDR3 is TGTGCCAGCAGCCCCACTGGGCGTGGTGATGAAAAACTGTTTTTT.

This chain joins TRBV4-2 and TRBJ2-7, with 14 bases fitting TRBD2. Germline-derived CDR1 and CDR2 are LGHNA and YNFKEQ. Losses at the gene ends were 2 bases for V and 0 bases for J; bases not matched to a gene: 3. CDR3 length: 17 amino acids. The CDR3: CASSQIGTSGSSYEQYF. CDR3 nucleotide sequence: TGTGCCAGCAGCCAAATTGGGACTAGCGGGAGCTCCTACGAGCAGTACTTC.

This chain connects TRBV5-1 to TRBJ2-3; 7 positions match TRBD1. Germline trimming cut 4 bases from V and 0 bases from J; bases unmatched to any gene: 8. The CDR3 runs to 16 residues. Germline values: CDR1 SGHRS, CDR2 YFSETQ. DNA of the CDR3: TGCGCCAGCAGCCCGACCGGGACAGAGAGCACAGATACGCAGTATTTT. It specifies CASSPTGTESTDTQYF.

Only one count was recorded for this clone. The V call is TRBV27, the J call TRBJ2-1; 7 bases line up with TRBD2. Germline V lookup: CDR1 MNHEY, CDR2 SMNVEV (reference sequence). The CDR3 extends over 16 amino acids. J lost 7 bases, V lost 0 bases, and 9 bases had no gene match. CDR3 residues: CASSLSRLAAMNEQFF. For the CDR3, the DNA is TGTGCCAGCAGTTTATCGAGGCTAGCGGCCATGAATGAGCAGTTCTTC.

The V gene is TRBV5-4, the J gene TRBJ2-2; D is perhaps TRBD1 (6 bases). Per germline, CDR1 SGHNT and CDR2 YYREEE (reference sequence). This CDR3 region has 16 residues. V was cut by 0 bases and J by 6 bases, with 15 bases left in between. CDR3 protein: CASSLVSGKGAGELFF. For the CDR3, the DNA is TGTGCCAGCAGCTTGGTTTCGGGAAAGGGGGCCGGGGAGCTGTTTTTT. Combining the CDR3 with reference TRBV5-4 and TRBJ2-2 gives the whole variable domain ETGVTQSPTHLIKTRGQQVTLRCSSQSGHNTVSWYQQALGQGPQFIFQYYREEENGRGNFPPRFSGLQFPNYSSELNVNALELDDSALYLCASSLVSGKGAGELFFGEGSRLTVL.

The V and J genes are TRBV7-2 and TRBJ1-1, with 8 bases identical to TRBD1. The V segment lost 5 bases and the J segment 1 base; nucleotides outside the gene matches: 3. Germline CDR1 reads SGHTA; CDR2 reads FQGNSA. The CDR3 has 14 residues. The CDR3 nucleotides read TGTGCCAGCAGCAAGGACAGGGCGAACACTGAAGCTTTCTTT. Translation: CASSKDRANTEAFF.

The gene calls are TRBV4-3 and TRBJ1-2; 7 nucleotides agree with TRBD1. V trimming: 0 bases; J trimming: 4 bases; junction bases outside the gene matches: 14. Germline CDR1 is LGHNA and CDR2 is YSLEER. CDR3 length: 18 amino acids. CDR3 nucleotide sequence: TGCGCCAGCAGCCAAGATCCCCAGGGGGGTGCTACGTCCTATGGCTACACCTTC. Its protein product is CASSQDPQGGATSYGYTF.

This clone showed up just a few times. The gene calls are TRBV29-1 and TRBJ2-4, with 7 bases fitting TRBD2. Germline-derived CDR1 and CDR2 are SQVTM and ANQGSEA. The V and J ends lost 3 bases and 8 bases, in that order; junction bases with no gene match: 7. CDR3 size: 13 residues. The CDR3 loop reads CSVDFGGGDIQYF. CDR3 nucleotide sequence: TGCAGCGTTGATTTCGGGGGAGGGGACATTCAGTACTTC.